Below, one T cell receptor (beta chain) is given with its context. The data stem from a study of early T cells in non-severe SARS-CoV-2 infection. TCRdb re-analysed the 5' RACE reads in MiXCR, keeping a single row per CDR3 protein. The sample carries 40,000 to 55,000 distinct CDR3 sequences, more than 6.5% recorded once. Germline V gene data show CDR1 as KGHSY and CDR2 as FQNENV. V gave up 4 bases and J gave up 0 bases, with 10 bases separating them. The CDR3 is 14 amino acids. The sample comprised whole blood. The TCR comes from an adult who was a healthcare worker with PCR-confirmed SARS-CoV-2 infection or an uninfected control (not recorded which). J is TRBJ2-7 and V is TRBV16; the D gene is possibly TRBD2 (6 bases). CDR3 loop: CASSRRGTSYEQYF. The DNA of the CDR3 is TGTGCCAGCAGCCGGCGGGGTACCTCCTACGAGCAGTACTTC.